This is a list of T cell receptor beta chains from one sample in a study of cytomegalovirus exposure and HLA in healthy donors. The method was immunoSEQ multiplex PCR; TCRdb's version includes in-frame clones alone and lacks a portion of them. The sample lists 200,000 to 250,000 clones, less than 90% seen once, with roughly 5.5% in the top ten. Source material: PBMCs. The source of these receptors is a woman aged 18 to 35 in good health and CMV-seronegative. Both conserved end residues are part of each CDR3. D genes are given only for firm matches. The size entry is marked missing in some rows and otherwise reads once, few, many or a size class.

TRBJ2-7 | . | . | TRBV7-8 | TGTGCCAGCAGCTTATCCGATCCCTACGAGCAGTACTTC | CASSLSDPYEQYF
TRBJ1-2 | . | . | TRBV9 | TGTGCCAGCAGCCAGGGGTTCACCGTCTACACCTTC | CASSQGFTVYTF
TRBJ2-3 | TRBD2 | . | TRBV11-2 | TGTGCCAGCAGCTTAGCCGGACGGGGAGGGCCAGATACGCAGTATTTT | CASSLAGRGGPDTQYF
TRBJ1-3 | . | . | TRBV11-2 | TGTGCCAGCAGCCCGGGACTGGGCGGTTCCACCATATATTTT | CASSPGLGGSTIYF
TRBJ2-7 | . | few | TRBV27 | TGTGCCAGCAGTCCCAGTTTGAGCTCCTACGAGCAGTACTTC | CASSPSLSSYEQYF
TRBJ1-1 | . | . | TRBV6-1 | TGTGCCAGCAGTGAAGTCGTGACTGAAGCTTTCTTT | CASSEVVTEAFF
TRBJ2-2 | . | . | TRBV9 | TGTGCCAGCAGCGTAGGACGGAGTTTAAGGGAGCTGTTTTTT | CASSVGRSLRELFF
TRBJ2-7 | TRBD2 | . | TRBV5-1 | TGCGCCAGCAGCCCGACTAGCGGGACGGCGAACGAGCAGTACTTC | CASSPTSGTANEQYF
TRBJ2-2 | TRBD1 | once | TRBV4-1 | TGCGCCAGCAAGGGGGCAACCGGGGAGCTGTTTTTT | CASKGATGELFF
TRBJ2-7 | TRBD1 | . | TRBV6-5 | TGTGCCAGCAGTTACACTTGGACAGGGGGCTACGAGCAGTACTTC | CASSYTWTGGYEQYF
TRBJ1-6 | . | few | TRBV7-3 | TGTGCCAGCAGCTTAACCGGGACTTTTATTGGTTCACCCCTCCACTTT | CASSLTGTFIGSPLHF
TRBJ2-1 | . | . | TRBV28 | TGTGCCAGCAGCCTCCTTTGGGATGAGCAGTTCTTC | CASSLLWDEQFF
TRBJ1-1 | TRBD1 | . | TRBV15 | TGTGCCACCAGCACCAACCTCCGGGACAGGGTTAATTTCATGAACACTGAAGCTTTCTTT | CATSTNLRDRVNFMNTEAFF
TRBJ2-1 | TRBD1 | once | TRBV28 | TGTGCCAGCAGGGGACAGGGTAACAATGAGCAGTTCTTC | CASRGQGNNEQFF
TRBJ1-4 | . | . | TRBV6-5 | TGTGCCAGCAGTTACGGGAGGAGGCATGAAAAACTGTTTTTT | CASSYGRRHEKLFF
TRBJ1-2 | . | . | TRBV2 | TGTGCCAGCAGTGATATCGTATGGACAGATGGCTACACCTTC | CASSDIVWTDGYTF
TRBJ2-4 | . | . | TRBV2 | TGTGCCAGCAGTCGCAGGGATTCAGGAAACATTCAGTACTTC | CASSRRDSGNIQYF
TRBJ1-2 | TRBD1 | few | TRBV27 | TGTGCCAGCAGTGACCGACAGGGTACCAATGGCTACACCTTC | CASSDRQGTNGYTF
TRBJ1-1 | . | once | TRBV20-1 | TGCAGTGCTAAAGGGGCCACTGAAGCTTTCTTT | CSAKGATEAFF
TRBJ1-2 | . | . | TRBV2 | TGTGCCAGCAGTGAGGTCGGGGGGCTCAACTATGGCTACACCTTC | CASSEVGGLNYGYTF
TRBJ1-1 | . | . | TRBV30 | TGTGCCTGGGAGGGTGAAGCGAACACTGAAGCTTTCTTT | CAWEGEANTEAFF
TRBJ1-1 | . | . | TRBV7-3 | TGTGCCAGCAGCCCCCGCAGCGGGGCAGACACTGAAGCTTTCTTT | CASSPRSGADTEAFF
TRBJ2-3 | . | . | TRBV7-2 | TGTGCCAGCAGCGTCGGACAGACAGATACGCAGTATTTT | CASSVGQTDTQYF